These 21 T cell receptor beta chains were sequenced from one sample in a study of tissue T cells after allogeneic stem cell transplantation. Data came from immunoSEQ multiplex PCR; TCRdb stores just in-frame clones and leaves some out. The table includes roughly 50,000 clones, about three quarters detected once. The sequenced sample was sorted cells pooled from one or two spleens. The receptor source for this set is a pool of C57BL/6 mice in good health.

This clone has only one observation. Germline and genes: mouse. The CDR3 end is not reached by the read, which stops 1 residue before it; the germline J gene fills it in. The chain employs TRBV5 and TRBJ1-2; no clear D. V lost 5 bases to trimming and J lost 1 base, with 8 bases between them. CDR3 length: 13 amino acids. Germline-derived CDR1 and CDR2 are LGHNA and YNLKQL (reference sequence). Partial CDR3 DNA: TGTGCCAGCAGCACCCAGATAAACTCCGACTACACC. Its translation is CASSTQINSDYT. The full CDR3 protein is CASSTQINSDYTF.

Points on this clone: Mouse names are used for the genes. The read halts 1 residue ahead of the CDR3 end, with the missing end drawn from the germline J gene. Other DNA variants within this sample encode the same CDR3. This chain connects TRBV31 to TRBJ1-2; a weak D match, TRBD1 (6 bases). V lost 0 bases and J lost 1, with 9 bases in between. The CDR3 runs to 14 residues. Germline assignment: CDR1 GKSSPN and CDR2 SITVG. The CDR3 loop reads CAWSLGQKNSDYTF. The DNA read from the CDR3 is TGTGCCTGGAGTCTGGGACAAAAAAACTCCGACTACACC.

Comments on this clone: Mouse germline and gene names are used. The observed sequence ends 1 residue before the CDR3 terminus, with the missing tail filled in from the germline J gene. The V call is TRBV12-2, the J call TRBJ2-7; TRBD2 is a possible D gene (6 bases). Trimming removed 4 bases at V and 0 bases at J, with 12 bases between. CDR1 is SGHLS, CDR2 HYDKME, per germline. The CDR3 is 14 residues long. The DNA read from the CDR3 is TGTGCCAGCTCCCCGGGACTTAGCTCCTATGAACAGTAC. Residues: CASSPGLSSYEQY. Given in full, the CDR3 is CASSPGLSSYEQYF.

In regard to this clone: Any gene name here is a mouse gene name. The CDR3 end is not reached by the read, which stops 1 residue before it; the germline J gene fills it in. This sequence joins TRBV5 and TRBJ1-1; no definite D call. This CDR3 has 15 residues. Germline V CDR1 and CDR2: LGHNA, YNLKQL (reference sequence). V lost 1 base to trimming and J lost 0 bases, with 9 bases between them. The covered CDR3 bases are TGTGCCAGCAGCCAAGGCTCCTATGCAAACACAGAAGTCTTC. Translation gives CASSQGSYANTEVF. The whole CDR3 sequence is CASSQGSYANTEVFF.

In the case of this clone: The genes and germline here are from mouse. The read ends 1 residue shy of where the CDR3 ends; the end is completed using the germline J gene. This sequence joins TRBV16 and TRBJ2-7, with TRBD2 matching 9 bases. The CDR3 extends over 14 amino acids. Germline V CDR1 and CDR2: SGHSA, FRNQAP. After removal of 1 base from V and 4 bases from J, the junction contained 2 bases not matched to a gene. The sequenced CDR3 bases are TGTGCAAGCAGCTTAGCCGGGACTGGGTATGAACAGTAC. Translation: CASSLAGTGYEQY. The full CDR3 sequence reads CASSLAGTGYEQYF.

Worth noting for this clone: Gene names and germline match the mouse. The CDR3 end is not reached by the read, which stops 1 residue before it; the germline J gene fills it in. The chain joins TRBV31 to TRBJ2-2; the match to TRBD2 covers 11 bases. Germline V gives CDR1 GKSSPN, CDR2 SITVG. The J segment lost 3 bases and the V segment lost 5 bases, leaving 5 bases of the junction unmatched. This CDR3 comprises 15 residues. The DNA read from the CDR3 is TGTGCCTGGCGCCCGGACTGGGGGGACACCGGGCAGCTCTAC. It encodes CAWRPDWGDTGQLY. The whole CDR3 reads CAWRPDWGDTGQLYF.

As for this clone: Gene names are the mouse ones. The read stops 1 residue short of the end of the CDR3; the missing end is completed from the germline J gene. The chain recombines TRBV1 with TRBJ2-7; possibly TRBD2 for D (7 bases). Germline V CDR1 and CDR2: NSQYPW, LRSPGD (reference sequence). Trimming stripped 0 bases from V and 7 bases from J, with 13 bases between. The CDR3 consists of 14 residues. The DNA read from the CDR3 is TGCACCTGCAGTGCAGATGTGGGGGGCGGGGAACAGTAC. Amino acid sequence: CTCSADVGGGEQY. The whole CDR3 is CTCSADVGGGEQYF. Variable domain in full (rest from reference TRBV1 and TRBJ2-7): VTLLEQNPRWRLVPRGQAVNLRCILKNSQYPWMSWYQQDLQKQLQWLFTLRSPGDKEVKSLPGADYLATRVTDTELRLQVANMSQGRTLYCTCSADVGGGEQYFGPGTRLTVL.

A note on this clone: Gene names refer to mouse genes. The CDR3 goes on 1 residue after the read ends, and that part is filled in from the germline J gene. The rearrangement joins TRBV13-2 to TRBJ2-7; 9 bases fit TRBD2. The V segment lost 8 bases and the J segment 7 bases; nucleotides outside the gene matches: 4. CDR3 size: 11 residues. Germline assignment: CDR1 NNHNN and CDR2 SYGAGS (reference sequence). The CDR3 sequence is CARLGGREQYF. The CDR3 DNA, read in part, is TGTGCCAGACTGGGGGGAAGAGAACAGTAC.

A word on this clone: Gene labels here are mouse ones. The read finishes 1 residue shy of the CDR3 end, and the germline J gene is used to complete it. The V call is TRBV13-2, the J call TRBJ2-4, with 9 bases fitting TRBD2. J gave up 0 bases and V 6 bases, and 2 bases lay outside the gene matches. Germline CDR1 NNHNN, CDR2 SYGAGS (reference sequence). This CDR3 spans 14 amino acids. CDR3 sequence reads: CASETGGSQNTLYF. The sequenced CDR3 bases are TGTGCCAGCGAAACTGGGGGGAGTCAAAACACCTTGTAC.

This clone was detected only a few times. Here the gene names and germline are mouse. The CDR3 end falls 1 residue outside the read, so it is completed with the germline J gene. The chain joins TRBV13-1 to TRBJ2-7, with TRBD2 matching over 8 bases. With 7 bases clipped from V and 7 bases from J, the junction kept 10 bases outside the gene matches. This CDR3 has 13 amino acids. Germline CDR1 reads NSHNY; CDR2 reads SYGAGN. The chain's CDR3 is CASGRGGAREQYF. Incomplete CDR3 DNA: TGTGCCAGCGGCCGGGGGGGGGCGCGGGAACAGTAC.

As concerns this clone: Genes here carry mouse names. The read falls 1 residue short of the CDR3 end, and the missing part is taken from the germline J gene. The V gene is TRBV31, the J gene TRBJ2-3; D unclear. This CDR3 has 13 amino acids. Trimming removed 2 bases at V and 0 bases at J, with 6 bases between. Looked up from germline, CDR1 is GKSSPN and CDR2 is SITVG. The DNA read from the CDR3 is TGTGCCTGGAGTTCGGACAGTGCAGAAACGCTGTAT. It is translated as CAWSSDSAETLY. The whole CDR3 region reads CAWSSDSAETLYF.

In the case of this clone: Gene names refer to mouse genes. The read stops 1 residue short of the end of the CDR3; the missing end is completed from the germline J gene. The chain joins TRBV3 to TRBJ2-2, with 8 bases matching TRBD2. Germline assignment: CDR1 SNHLY and CDR2 FYNGKV (reference sequence). The CDR3 length is 16 residues. The J segment lost 4 bases and the V segment lost 1 base, leaving 5 bases of the junction unmatched. The DNA read from the CDR3 is TGTGCCAGCAGCTTAGGGGCTGGGGGGACCACCGGGCAGCTCTAC. Amino acids: CASSLGAGGTTGQLY. The entire CDR3 reads CASSLGAGGTTGQLYF.

A remark on this clone: Gene labels here are mouse ones. The read ends 1 residue early relative to the CDR3; the germline J gene fills the gap. The chain is built from TRBV3 and TRBJ1-6; 9 nucleotides agree with TRBD1. TRBJ1-6 has ORF status, its function being uncertain. Germline lookup yields CDR1 SNHLY and CDR2 FYNGKV (reference sequence). This CDR3 is built from 15 residues. J was trimmed by 8 bases and V by 1 base; bases with no gene match: 3. The sequenced CDR3 bases are TGTGCCAGCAGCTTAGGGGGACAGGGCGATTCGCCCCTCTAC. It codes for CASSLGGQGDSPLY. The whole CDR3 sequence is CASSLGGQGDSPLYF.

As for this clone: Mouse germline and gene names are used. The read gets to within 1 residue of the CDR3 end, and the germline J gene fills in the rest. V is TRBV15 and J is TRBJ1-1; possibly TRBD1 for D (6 bases). The CDR3 is 14 amino acids. Germline V gene sequence: CDR1 SGHND, CDR2 FRSKSL. V shed 3 bases and J shed 3 bases, with 11 bases lying between them. The chain's CDR3 is CASSFGQGYTEVFF. CDR3 DNA, as far as it was read: TGTGCCAGCAGTTTTGGTCAGGGGTACACAGAAGTCTTC.

A word on this clone: Gene names refer to mouse genes. The CDR3 spells CASRRDSSSYEQYF. The part of the CDR3 DNA that was read is TGTGCCAGCAGAAGGGACTCGAGCTCCTATGAACAGTAC. This chain links TRBV15 with TRBJ2-7, with a tentative D call TRBD2 (6 bases). Sequencing ends 1 residue short of the CDR3 end; the germline J gene provides the rest. The CDR3 is made up of 14 amino acids. Germline V CDR1 and CDR2: SGHND, FRSKSL. V was trimmed by 6 bases and J by 0 bases, leaving 12 bases between them.

Points on this clone: The gene symbols are mouse symbols. Read coverage stops 1 residue before the CDR3 terminus; the germline J gene supplies the remainder. The gene calls are TRBV29 and TRBJ2-7; 10 nucleotides match TRBD2. V lost 3 bases to trimming and J lost 3 bases; unmatched junction nucleotides: 5. Germline V gene data show CDR1 as MSHET and CDR2 as SYDVDS. The CDR3 consists of 15 residues. CDR3 residues: CASSFPGLGDYEQYF. The sequenced CDR3 bases are TGTGCTAGCAGTTTCCCTGGACTGGGGGACTATGAACAGTAC.

There are a few counts of this clone. Genes and germline are mouse. The read comes to an end 1 residue before the CDR3 does, leaving the germline J gene to fill in the end. The rearrangement uses TRBV13-1 and TRBJ1-3, with D unclear. The V end lost 0 bases, the J end lost 0 bases, and 7 bases lay between the germline ends. CDR3 length: 15 amino acids. Germline V gives CDR1 NSHNY, CDR2 SYGAGN. The sequenced CDR3 bases are TGTGCCAGCAGTGATGCGTCAATTTCTGGAAATACGCTCTAT. As protein: CASSDASISGNTLY. The full CDR3 sequence reads CASSDASISGNTLYF.

Details on this clone: Mouse gene names apply. CDR3 residues: CASSLVGDQNTLYF. The covered CDR3 bases are TGTGCCAGCAGCTTAGTTGGGGATCAAAACACCTTGTAC. The chain is built from TRBV3 and TRBJ2-4; D is perhaps TRBD2 (5 bases). Read coverage stops 1 residue before the CDR3 terminus; the germline J gene supplies the remainder. Germline CDR1 reads SNHLY; CDR2 reads FYNGKV (reference sequence). The CDR3 is made up of 14 amino acids. V was cut by 1 base and J by 2 bases, with 7 bases left in between.

A remark on this clone: Gene names are the mouse ones. The CDR3 end lies 1 residue beyond the end of the read and is filled in from the germline J gene. This chain connects TRBV13-2 to TRBJ2-7, with 9 bases identical to TRBD2. This CDR3 has 14 residues. V lost 0 bases to trimming and J lost 4 bases; unmatched junction nucleotides: 2. Germline assignment: CDR1 NNHNN and CDR2 SYGAGS (reference sequence). CDR3 protein: CASGDDWGDYEQYF. CDR3 DNA, as far as it was read: TGTGCCAGCGGTGATGACTGGGGGGATTATGAACAGTAC.

Worth noting for this clone: Genes and germline are mouse. From the germline J gene comes the end of the CDR3, since the read stops 1 residue before it. The genes are TRBV13-1 and TRBJ2-7; 12 bases match TRBD2. Germline V gives CDR1 NSHNY, CDR2 SYGAGN. The J segment lost 3 bases and the V segment lost 2 bases, leaving 0 bases of the junction unmatched. The length of the CDR3 is 14 residues. The chain's CDR3 is CASSEDWGGYEQYF. The part of the CDR3 DNA that was read is TGTGCCAGCAGTGAGGACTGGGGGGGCTATGAACAGTAC.

Of note for this clone: Genes and germline are mouse. The read ends 1 residue early relative to the CDR3; the germline J gene fills the gap. The chain has TRBV13-2 and TRBJ2-2; 11 bases map to TRBD2. Losses at the gene ends were 0 bases for V and 6 bases for J; bases not matched to a gene: 4. The CDR3 runs 16 residues. CDR1 NNHNN and CDR2 SYGAGS come from the germline V gene (reference sequence). CDR3: CASGDVTGGAPGQLYF. CDR3 bases read: TGTGCCAGCGGTGATGTCACTGGGGGGGCTCCCGGGCAGCTCTAC.